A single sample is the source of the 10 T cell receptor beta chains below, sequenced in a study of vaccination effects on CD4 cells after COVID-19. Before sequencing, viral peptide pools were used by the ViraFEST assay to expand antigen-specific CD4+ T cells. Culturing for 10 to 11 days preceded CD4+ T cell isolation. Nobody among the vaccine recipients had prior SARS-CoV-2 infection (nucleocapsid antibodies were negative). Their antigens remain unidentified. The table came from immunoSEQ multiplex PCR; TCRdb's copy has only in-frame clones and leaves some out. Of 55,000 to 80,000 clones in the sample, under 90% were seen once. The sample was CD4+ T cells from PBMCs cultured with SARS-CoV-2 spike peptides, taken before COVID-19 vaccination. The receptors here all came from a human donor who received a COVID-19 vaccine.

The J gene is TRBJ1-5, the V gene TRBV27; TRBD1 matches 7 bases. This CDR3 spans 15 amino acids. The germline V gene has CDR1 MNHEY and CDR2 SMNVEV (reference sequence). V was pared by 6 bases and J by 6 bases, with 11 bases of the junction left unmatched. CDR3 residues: CASSPDIQGFQPQHF. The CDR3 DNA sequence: TGTGCCAGCAGCCCGGATATACAGGGGTTTCAGCCCCAGCATTTT.

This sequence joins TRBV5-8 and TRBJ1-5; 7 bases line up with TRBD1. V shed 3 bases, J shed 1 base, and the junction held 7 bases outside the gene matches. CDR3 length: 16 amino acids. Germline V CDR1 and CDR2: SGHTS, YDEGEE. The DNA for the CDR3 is TGTGCCAGCAGCTCTCACAGGGGATTAAGCAATCAGCCCCAGCATTTT. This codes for CASSSHRGLSNQPQHF. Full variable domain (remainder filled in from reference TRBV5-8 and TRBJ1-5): EAGVTQSPTHLIKTRGQQATLRCSPISGHTSVYWYQQALGLGLQFLLWYDEGEERNRGNFPPRFSGRQFPNYSSELNVNALELEDSALYLCASSSHRGLSNQPQHFGDGTRLSIL.

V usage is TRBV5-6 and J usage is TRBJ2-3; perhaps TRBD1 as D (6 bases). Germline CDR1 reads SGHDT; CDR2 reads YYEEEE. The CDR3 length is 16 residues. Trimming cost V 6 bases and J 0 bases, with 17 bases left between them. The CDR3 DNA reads TGTGCCAGCACCTCCACCCTGGGGGCCAGCACAGATACGCAGTATTTT. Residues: CASTSTLGASTDTQYF. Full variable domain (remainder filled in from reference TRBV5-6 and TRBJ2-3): DAGVTQSPTHLIKTRGQQVTLRCSPKSGHDTVSWYQQALGQGPQFIFQYYEEEERQRGNFPDRFSGHQFPNYSSELNVNALLLGDSALYLCASTSTLGASTDTQYFGPGTRLTVL.

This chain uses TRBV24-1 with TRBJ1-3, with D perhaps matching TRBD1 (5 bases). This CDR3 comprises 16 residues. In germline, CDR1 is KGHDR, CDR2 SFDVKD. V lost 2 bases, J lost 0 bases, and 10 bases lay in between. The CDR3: CATSDSGRASGNTIYF. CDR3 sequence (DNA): TGTGCCACCAGTGATTCCGGCAGGGCCTCTGGAAACACCATATATTTT.

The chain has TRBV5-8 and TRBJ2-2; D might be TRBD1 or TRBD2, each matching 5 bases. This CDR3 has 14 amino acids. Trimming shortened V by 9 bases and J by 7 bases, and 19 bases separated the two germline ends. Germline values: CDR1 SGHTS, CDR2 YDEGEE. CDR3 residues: CANPRGAGNGELFF. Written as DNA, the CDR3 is TGTGCCAACCCCCGGGGCGCCGGTAACGGGGAGCTGTTTTTT.

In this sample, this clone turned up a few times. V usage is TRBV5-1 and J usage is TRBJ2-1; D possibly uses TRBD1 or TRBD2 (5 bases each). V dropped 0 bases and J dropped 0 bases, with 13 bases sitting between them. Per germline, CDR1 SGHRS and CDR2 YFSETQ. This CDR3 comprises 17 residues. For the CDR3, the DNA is TGCGCCAGCAGCTTGGCCTGGGGGTACGGCTCCTACAATGAGCAGTTCTTC. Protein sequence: CASSLAWGYGSYNEQFF.

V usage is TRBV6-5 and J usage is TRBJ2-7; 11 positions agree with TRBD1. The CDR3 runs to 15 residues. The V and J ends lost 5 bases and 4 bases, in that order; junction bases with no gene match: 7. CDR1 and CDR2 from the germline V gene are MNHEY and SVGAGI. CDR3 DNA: TGTGCCAGCAGTCGGACAGGGGGCGCGAATTACGAGCAGTACGTC. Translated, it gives CASSRTGGANYEQYV.

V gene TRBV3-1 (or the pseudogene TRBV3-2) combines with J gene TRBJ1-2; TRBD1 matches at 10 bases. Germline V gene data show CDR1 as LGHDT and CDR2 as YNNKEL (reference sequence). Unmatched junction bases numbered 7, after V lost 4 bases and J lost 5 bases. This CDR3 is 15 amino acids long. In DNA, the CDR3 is TGTGCCAGCAGCCGGGCGGGACAGGGGCCATATGGCTACACCTTC. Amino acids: CASSRAGQGPYGYTF.

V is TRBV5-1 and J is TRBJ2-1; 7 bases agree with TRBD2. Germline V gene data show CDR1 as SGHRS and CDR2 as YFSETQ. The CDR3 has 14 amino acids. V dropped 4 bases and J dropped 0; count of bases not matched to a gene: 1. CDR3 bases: TGCGCCAGCAGCCGGGGGGACTCCTACAATGAGCAGTTCTTC. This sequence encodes CASSRGDSYNEQFF. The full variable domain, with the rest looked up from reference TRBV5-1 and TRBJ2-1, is KAGVTQTPRYLIKTRGQQVTLSCSPISGHRSVSWYQQTPGQGLQFLFEYFSETQRNKGNFPGRFSGRQFSNSRSEMNVSTLELGDSALYLCASSRGDSYNEQFFGPGTRLTVL.

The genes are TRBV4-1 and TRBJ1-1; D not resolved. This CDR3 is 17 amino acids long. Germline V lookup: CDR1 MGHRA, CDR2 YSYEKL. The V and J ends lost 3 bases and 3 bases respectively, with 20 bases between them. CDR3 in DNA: TGCGCCAGCAGCCACACCATTCTCACTAAAAGGGACACTGAAGCTTTCTTT. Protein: CASSHTILTKRDTEAFF.